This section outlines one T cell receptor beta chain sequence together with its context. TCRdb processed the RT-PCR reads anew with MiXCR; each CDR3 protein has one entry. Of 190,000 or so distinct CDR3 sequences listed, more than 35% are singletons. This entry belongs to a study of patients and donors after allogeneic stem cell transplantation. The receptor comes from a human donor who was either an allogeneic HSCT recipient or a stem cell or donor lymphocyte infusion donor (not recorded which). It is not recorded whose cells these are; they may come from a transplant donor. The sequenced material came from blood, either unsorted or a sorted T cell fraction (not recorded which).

The chain's CDR3 is CASSATGGPNYGYTF. The CDR3 nucleotides read TGTGCCAGCAGTGCCACAGGGGGCCCTAACTATGGCTACACCTTC. This sequence joins TRBV2 and TRBJ1-2; 9 bases are shared with TRBD1. The germline CDR1 and CDR2 sequences are SNHLY and FYNNEI. Germline trimming cut 4 bases from V and 0 bases from J; bases unmatched to any gene: 3. This CDR3 spans 15 amino acids.